The 23 T cell receptor beta chains below all came from one sample that was sequenced in a study of early T cells in non-severe SARS-CoV-2 infection. TCRdb passed the 5' RACE reads through MiXCR, listing each CDR3 protein once. The sample lists approximately 27,000 distinct CDR3 sequences; about 4.6% were seen once. The sample comprised whole blood. The receptors derive from an adult who was a healthcare worker with PCR-confirmed SARS-CoV-2 infection or an uninfected control (not recorded which).

The sample holds many counts of this clonotype. The J gene is TRBJ2-1, the V gene TRBV18, with 8 bases lining up with TRBD1. CDR1 and CDR2 from the germline V gene are KGHSH and LQKENI. The CDR3 loop spans 16 amino acids. Trimming took 0 bases from V and 4 from J; bases not matched to a gene: 5. The CDR3, as DNA: TGTGCCAGCTCACCACCGGGGACAGGTCTGTACAATGAGCAGTTCTTC. It is translated as CASSPPGTGLYNEQFF. The full variable domain, rest sourced from reference TRBV18 and TRBJ2-1, is NAGVMQNPRHLVRRRGQEARLRCSPMKGHSHVYWYRQLPEEGLKFMVYLQKENIIDESGMPKERFSAEFPKEGPSILRIQQVVRGDSAAYFCASSPPGTGLYNEQFFGPGTRLTVL.

This clonotype was counted at least ten times. The V call is TRBV5-5, the J call TRBJ1-4; perhaps TRBD1 as D (5 bases). The CDR3 has 14 amino acids. V was pared by 4 bases and J by 8 bases, with 15 bases between. Looked up from germline, CDR1 is SGHKS and CDR2 is YYEKEE (reference sequence). The CDR3 sequence: CASSPRERREKLFF. The CDR3 DNA follows: TGTGCCAGCAGCCCCAGGGAGAGGCGGGAAAAACTGTTTTTT.

V usage is TRBV29-1 and J usage is TRBJ2-1; 8 bases are shared with TRBD1. This CDR3 comprises 14 residues. Germline loops: CDR1 SQVTM, CDR2 ANQGSEA. The V segment lost 4 bases and the J segment 0 bases; nucleotides outside the gene matches: 2. CDR3 sequence reads: CSVAGTGSYNEQFF. For the CDR3, the DNA is TGCAGCGTTGCCGGGACAGGCTCCTACAATGAGCAGTTCTTC.

This clonotype was observed many times. The V call is TRBV10-1, the J call TRBJ2-5; perhaps TRBD2 as D (6 bases). The germline V gene encodes CDR1 WNHNN and CDR2 SYGVQD (reference sequence). The CDR3 consists of 14 residues. Trimming left V 8 bases short and J 5 bases short, with 18 bases between. CDR3 sequence (DNA): TGCGCCAGCTCTGCCGGAGGGGTACAGGAGACCCAGTACTTC. This translates into CASSAGGVQETQYF.

This clonotype was seen repeatedly, ten times or more. The chain combines TRBV3-1 with TRBJ2-3; D unclear. Per the germline V gene, CDR1 is LGHDT and CDR2 is YNNKEL (reference sequence). Trimming removed 3 bases from V and 0 bases from J, with 10 bases in between. CDR3 length equals 15 residues. CDR3 nucleotides: TGTGCCAGCAGCCAGAGACTGGTGAGCACAGATACGCAGTATTTT. The encoded protein is CASSQRLVSTDTQYF.

This clonotype was seen ten or more times. V gene TRBV5-1 combines with J gene TRBJ2-3, with 9 bases that match TRBD2. The CDR3 covers 15 residues. The germline V gene has CDR1 SGHRS and CDR2 YFSETQ. V was pared by 2 bases and J by 4 bases, with 5 bases of the junction left unmatched. The CDR3 protein is CASSFPSGASDTQYF. The CDR3 coding sequence is TGCGCCAGCAGCTTCCCTAGCGGGGCCTCAGATACGCAGTATTTT. The whole variable domain, filled in from reference TRBV5-1 and TRBJ2-3, reads KAGVTQTPRYLIKTRGQQVTLSCSPISGHRSVSWYQQTPGQGLQFLFEYFSETQRNKGNFPGRFSGRQFSNSRSEMNVSTLELGDSALYLCASSFPSGASDTQYFGPGTRLTVL.

This clonotype counts as medium-sized (0.01 to 0.1%). The J gene is TRBJ1-2, the V gene TRBV29-1; 10 nucleotides agree with TRBD1. Germline-derived CDR1 and CDR2 are SQVTM and ANQGSEA. The CDR3 is 15 residues long. V trimming: 2 bases; J trimming: 5 bases; junction bases outside the gene matches: 8. This CDR3 reads CSVETGTGAWYGYTF. The CDR3, as DNA: TGCAGCGTTGAAACCGGGACAGGGGCGTGGTATGGCTACACCTTC. Full variable domain (rest looked up from reference TRBV29-1 and TRBJ1-2): SAVISQKPSRDICQRGTSLTIQCQVDSQVTMMFWYRQQPGQSLTLIATANQGSEATYESGFVIDKFPISRPNLTFSTLTVSNMSPEDSSIYLCSVETGTGAWYGYTFGSGTRLTVV.

There are a few counts of this clonotype. The chain employs TRBV11-2 and TRBJ2-1; D is perhaps TRBD2 (6 bases). The V end was cut by 2 bases, the J end by 7 bases, with 15 bases between. The CDR3 covers 15 residues. The V gene's germline CDR1 is SGHAT and CDR2 FQNNGV. CDR3 region: CASSLLVTSTNEQFF. DNA of the CDR3: TGTGCCAGCAGCTTACTAGTGACTAGTACAAATGAGCAGTTCTTC.

This clonotype was found many times. The chain employs TRBV29-1 and TRBJ2-3; no firm D call. The CDR3 covers 14 residues. V dropped 7 bases and J dropped 3 bases, with 17 bases sitting between them. Germline CDR1 reads SQVTM; CDR2 reads ANQGSEA. The DNA for the CDR3 is TGCAGCGGAAGACTTGGGATTATTACAGATACGCAGTATTTT. Translating it yields CSGRLGIITDTQYF.

This clonotype was seen ten or more times. V usage is TRBV6-1 and J usage is TRBJ1-5; D gene unclear. V gave up 0 bases and J gave up 9 bases, with 9 bases separating them. The CDR3 spans 13 residues. Germline lookup yields CDR1 MNHNS and CDR2 SASEGT. CDR3 protein: CASSEARKGPQHF. The CDR3 nucleotides are TGTGCCAGCAGTGAAGCGAGGAAAGGGCCCCAGCATTTT.

This clonotype was recorded many times. V is TRBV7-8 and J is TRBJ2-7; D not resolved. There are 15 residues in the CDR3. Between the trimmed V and J ends, which lost 7 bases and 2 bases, there was a span of 18 bases. Germline V gives CDR1 SGHVS, CDR2 FQNEAQ. CDR3 DNA: TGTGCCAGCACCTTCCTGGCAGAAACGGCCTACGAGCAGTACTTC. Residues: CASTFLAETAYEQYF. Supplemented by reference TRBV7-8 and TRBJ2-7, the full variable domain reads GAGVSQSPRYKVAKRGQDVALRCDPISGHVSLFWYQQALGQGPEFLTYFQNEAQLDKSGLPSDRFFAERPEGSVSTLKIQRTQQEDSAVYLCASTFLAETAYEQYFGPGTRLTVT.

This clonotype was seen at least ten times. This chain links TRBV10-2 with TRBJ2-5; the D gene is possibly TRBD2 (6 bases). In germline, CDR1 is WSHSY, CDR2 SAAADI. V was trimmed by 4 bases and J by 2 bases, leaving 17 bases between them. CDR3 length: 16 amino acids. CDR3 sequence (DNA): TGCGCCAGCAGTGGGGGACTCCTCGCTAGTCAAGAGACCCAGTACTTC. This gives the protein CASSGGLLASQETQYF.

The chain carries TRBV5-1 and TRBJ2-5; 10 nucleotides match TRBD1. The CDR3 sequence is 14 residues long. Germline CDR1 reads SGHRS; CDR2 reads YFSETQ. The V and J ends lost 3 bases and 3 bases, in that order; junction bases with no gene match: 2. CDR3 loop: CASSSGTGEETQYF. CDR3 DNA: TGCGCCAGCAGCTCCGGGACAGGGGAAGAGACCCAGTACTTC.

This clonotype was seen many times. The chain is built from TRBV28 and TRBJ1-2; 7 bases fit TRBD1. Unmatched junction bases numbered 9, after V lost 4 bases and J lost 4 bases. This CDR3 contains 15 residues. Germline loops: CDR1 MDHEN, CDR2 SYDVKM. The CDR3 DNA is TGTGCCAGCAGTTCCTCAGGGGGATGGGGCTATGGCTACACCTTC. It codes for CASSSSGGWGYGYTF.

Ten or more counts support this clonotype. V usage is TRBV3-1 and J usage is TRBJ2-1, with 11 bases aligning to TRBD1. V trimming: 4 bases; J trimming: 6 bases; junction bases outside the gene matches: 8. Per the germline V gene, CDR1 is LGHDT and CDR2 is YNNKEL (reference sequence). The CDR3 has 16 amino acids. Here the CDR3 reads CASSPMDRGRRNEQFF. The CDR3 DNA follows: TGTGCCAGCAGCCCCATGGACAGGGGGCGTCGCAATGAGCAGTTCTTC.

This clonotype has only a few counts. The rearrangement links TRBV2 to TRBJ1-5; TRBD1 matches 7 bases. This CDR3 spans 14 amino acids. Germline V gives CDR1 SNHLY, CDR2 FYNNEI. The V gene end was trimmed by 5 bases and the J gene end by 5 bases; junction bases not matched to a gene: 6. CDR3 in amino acids: CASSRDRVDQPQHF. For the CDR3, the DNA is TGTGCCAGCAGTCGAGACAGGGTGGATCAGCCCCAGCATTTT.

V is TRBV6-1 and J is TRBJ1-4; D is unclear. Germline values: CDR1 MNHNS, CDR2 SASEGT. Deletions cut 7 bases from V and 7 bases from J, with 13 bases between. The CDR3 consists of 13 residues. The CDR3 sequence: CASTMDWGEKLFF. In nucleotides, the CDR3 is TGTGCCAGCACGATGGATTGGGGTGAAAAACTGTTTTTT.

This clonotype was counted at least ten times. The chain has TRBV4-1 and TRBJ2-3, with TRBD2 matching 12 bases. Losses at the gene ends were 5 bases for V and 0 bases for J; bases not matched to a gene: 9. The germline gives CDR1 MGHRA, CDR2 YSYEKL. The CDR3 loop spans 18 amino acids. CDR3 bases: TGCGCCAGCAGCTCTCAAGCCGGGACTAGCGGGAGCACAGATACGCAGTATTTT. It encodes CASSSQAGTSGSTDTQYF.

This clonotype was detected many times. The V and J genes are TRBV9 and TRBJ2-1; no reliable D call. V shed 1 base and J shed 1 base, with 3 bases lying between them. This CDR3 contains 13 residues. The V gene's germline CDR1 is SGDLS and CDR2 YYNGEE. This CDR3 reads CASSVQSYNEQFF. CDR3 coding DNA: TGTGCCAGCAGCGTACAATCCTACAATGAGCAGTTCTTC.

This clonotype was seen more than once but under ten times. This chain uses TRBV2 with TRBJ1-5; no reliable D call. V gave up 1 base and J gave up 7 bases, with 11 bases separating them. Germline V gives CDR1 SNHLY, CDR2 FYNNEI. This CDR3 spans 14 amino acids. The CDR3 DNA sequence: TGTGCCAGCAGTGAAGGGGGAGCGCCCCAGCCCCAGCATTTT. Translating it yields CASSEGGAPQPQHF. The complete variable domain, with remaining parts taken from reference TRBV2 and TRBJ1-5, reads EPEVTQTPSHQVTQMGQEVILRCVPISNHLYFYWYRQILGQKVEFLVSFYNNEISEKSEIFDDQFSVERPDGSNFTLKIRSTKLEDSAMYFCASSEGGAPQPQHFGDGTRLSIL.

This clonotype was seen only a few times. The rearrangement joins TRBV20-1 to TRBJ2-7; D is uncertain. CDR1 and CDR2 (germline): DFQATT, SNEGSKA (reference sequence). Trimming removed 5 bases at V and 1 base at J, with 15 bases between. CDR3 length equals 14 residues. The CDR3 spells CSAPSQSTSYEQYF. Here the CDR3 DNA reads TGCAGTGCTCCGAGTCAGTCCACATCCTACGAGCAGTACTTC.

This clonotype was found a few times. The junction departs from the called germline gene at one end, perhaps through a read error. The chain recombines TRBV12-3 or TRBV12-4 with TRBJ2-7; D remains ambiguous. CDR3 length equals 12 residues. The chain's CDR3 is CASILAAYEQYF. In DNA form, the CDR3 reads TGTGCCAGCATTTTAGCTGCCTACGAGCAGTACTTC.

The chain joins TRBV20-1 to TRBJ2-2; 7 bases agree with TRBD2. V was pared by 6 bases and J by 2 bases, with 12 bases of the junction left unmatched. CDR3 length: 16 amino acids. Germline V gene sequence: CDR1 DFQATT, CDR2 SNEGSKA (reference sequence). CDR3 sequence reads: CSAAGRAGYNTGELFF. For the CDR3, the DNA is TGCAGTGCCGCAGGGAGGGCAGGCTACAACACCGGGGAGCTGTTTTTT.